The rows below give T cell receptor beta chains drawn from one sample of a study of beta chain features in type 1 diabetes. TCRdb keeps only in-frame clones here, not all; method: immunoSEQ multiplex PCR. The sample consists of about 48,000 clones, under 50% of them appearing once. The sample consisted of Tregs from blood. Receptors were obtained from a man aged 25-40 years with type 1 diabetes. CDR3s include the opening cysteine and the closing phenylalanine or tryptophan. Fields, in order: J gene, CDR3 length, D gene, clone size, V gene, CDR3 protein, CDR3 DNA. The D gene is left open where the match is weak. Rows give clone size only sometimes, using once, few, many, or a class for an expanded clone.

J: TRBJ1-2; length: 18; D: NA; size: few; V: TRBV21-1; CDR3: CASSSRRARDRGNYGYTF; DNA: TGTGCCAGCAGCTCTAGAAGGGCCCGGGACAGGGGGAACTATGGCTACACCTTC
J: TRBJ1-4; length: 17; D: TRBD1; size: NA; V: TRBV28; CDR3: CASSSWTGGHLNEKLFF; DNA: TGTGCCAGCAGTTCCTGGACAGGGGGCCACCTTAATGAAAAACTGTTTTTT
J: TRBJ2-7; length: 15; D: TRBD1; size: NA; V: TRBV9; CDR3: CASSPRQGGDYEQYF; DNA: TGTGCCAGCAGCCCCCGACAGGGGGGGGACTACGAGCAGTACTTC
J: TRBJ2-1; length: 16; D: TRBD2; size: NA; V: TRBV9; CDR3: CASSVGGTSGPNEQFF; DNA: TGTGCCAGCAGCGTAGGAGGGACTAGCGGCCCCAATGAGCAGTTCTTC
J: TRBJ1-5; length: 13; D: NA; size: NA; V: TRBV6-1; CDR3: CASLGRDNQPQHF; DNA: TGTGCCAGCTTGGGCAGGGACAATCAGCCCCAGCATTTT
J: TRBJ2-1; length: 14; D: TRBD1; size: few; V: TRBV5-6; CDR3: CASSSPGQLTEQFF; DNA: TGTGCCAGCAGCTCGCCGGGACAGTTAACTGAGCAGTTCTTC
J: TRBJ2-3; length: 14; D: NA; size: NA; V: TRBV4-3; CDR3: CASSQGGSADTQYF; DNA: TGCGCCAGCAGCCAAGGAGGCAGCGCAGATACGCAGTATTTT
J: TRBJ1-2; length: 14; D: NA; size: few; V: TRBV6-6; CDR3: CASSYDSRVGGYTF; DNA: TGTGCCAGCAGTTACGATTCCAGGGTGGGCGGCTACACCTTC
J: TRBJ2-7; length: 15; D: NA; size: few; V: TRBV6-6; CDR3: CASSSHQGSPYEQYF; DNA: TGTGCCAGCAGTTCCCACCAGGGTTCCCCCTACGAGCAGTACTTC
J: TRBJ2-5; length: 15; D: TRBD1; size: medium-sized; V: TRBV7-2; CDR3: CASSLNRGPVETQYF; DNA: TGTGCCAGCAGCTTAAACAGGGGCCCGGTGGAGACCCAGTACTTC
J: TRBJ1-1; length: 14; D: NA; size: NA; V: TRBV5-1; CDR3: CASSLTGTNTEAFF; DNA: TGCGCCAGCAGCTTGACAGGGACGAACACTGAAGCTTTCTTT
J: TRBJ2-2; length: 13; D: NA; size: once; V: TRBV2; CDR3: CASSDGNTGELFF; DNA: TGTGCCAGCAGTGACGGGAACACCGGGGAGCTGTTTTTT
J: TRBJ1-3; length: 16; D: NA; size: NA; V: TRBV15; CDR3: CAPPVQARSSGNTIYF; DNA: TGTGCACCTCCTGTCCAGGCACGAAGCTCTGGAAACACCATATATTTT
J: TRBJ2-6; length: 16; D: TRBD1; size: NA; V: TRBV5-4; CDR3: CASSFHDRGGANVLTF; DNA: TGTGCCAGCAGCTTTCATGACAGGGGAGGGGCCAACGTCCTGACTTTC
J: TRBJ2-1; length: 15; D: TRBD1; size: NA; V: TRBV9; CDR3: CASSPQGASYNEQFF; DNA: TGTGCCAGCAGCCCGCAGGGGGCTTCCTACAATGAGCAGTTCTTC
J: TRBJ2-1; length: 18; D: NA; size: NA; V: TRBV18; CDR3: CASSPTATLRSVYNEQFF; DNA: TGTGCCAGCTCACCGACAGCAACACTACGGTCCGTCTACAATGAGCAGTTCTTC
J: TRBJ2-1; length: 16; D: TRBD2; size: NA; V: TRBV27; CDR3: CASSLFASGRRNEQFF; DNA: TGTGCCAGCAGTTTATTTGCTAGCGGGAGGAGAAATGAGCAGTTCTTC
J: TRBJ2-1; length: 14; D: NA; size: NA; V: TRBV19; CDR3: CASSTQATYNEQFF; DNA: TGTGCCAGTAGTACACAGGCAACCTACAATGAGCAGTTCTTC
J: TRBJ1-6; length: 16; D: TRBD1; size: NA; V: TRBV27; CDR3: CASKDPGTGVSSALHF; DNA: TGTGCCAGCAAGGATCCCGGGACAGGCGTATCTTCGGCCCTCCACTTT
J: TRBJ2-7; length: 13; D: NA; size: NA; V: TRBV7-6; CDR3: CASSLTVAYEQYF; DNA: TGTGCCAGCAGCTTAACAGTTGCCTACGAGCAGTACTTC
J: TRBJ2-7; length: 16; D: NA; size: few; V: TRBV5-1; CDR3: CASSLVDSRGAYEQYF; DNA: TGCGCCAGCAGCTTGGTCGACTCGCGGGGCGCCTACGAGCAGTACTTC
J: TRBJ1-2; length: 16; D: NA; size: few; V: TRBV7-9; CDR3: CASSPEWSVGNYGYTF; DNA: TGTGCCAGCAGTCCAGAATGGAGCGTCGGGAACTATGGCTACACCTTC
J: TRBJ2-5; length: 15; D: TRBD2; size: NA; V: TRBV28; CDR3: CASSFSGSRRETQYF; DNA: TGTGCCAGCAGTTTTAGCGGGAGCCGACGGGAGACCCAGTACTTC
J: TRBJ2-1; length: 13; D: TRBD2; size: few; V: TRBV27; CDR3: CASSVAGGYEQFF; DNA: TGTGCCAGCAGTGTAGCGGGAGGATATGAGCAGTTCTTC
J: TRBJ2-6; length: 16; D: TRBD1; size: NA; V: TRBV30; CDR3: CAWDRGSLSGANVLTF; DNA: TGTGCCTGGGACAGGGGGTCTCTCTCTGGGGCCAACGTCCTGACTTTC
J: TRBJ1-2; length: 14; D: NA; size: NA; V: TRBV7-9; CDR3: CASSPTSGFYGYTF; DNA: TGTGCCAGCAGCCCTACATCAGGATTCTATGGCTACACCTTC
J: TRBJ1-5; length: 16; D: TRBD1; size: NA; V: TRBV7-9; CDR3: CASSLGQASGNQPQHF; DNA: TGTGCCAGCAGCTTGGGACAGGCGTCGGGAAATCAGCCCCAGCATTTT
J: TRBJ2-2; length: 15; D: NA; size: NA; V: TRBV4-2; CDR3: CASSQVGQSTGELFF; DNA: TGTGCCAGCAGCCAGGTTGGACAGTCCACCGGGGAGCTGTTTTTT
J: TRBJ2-2; length: 17; D: TRBD1; size: once; V: TRBV11-3; CDR3: CASSSRDRGRSTGELFF; DNA: TGTGCCAGCAGCTCGAGGGACAGGGGACGAAGCACCGGGGAGCTGTTTTTT
J: TRBJ2-1; length: 18; D: TRBD2; size: NA; V: TRBV2; CDR3: CASSEAPPAGRASAEQFF; DNA: TGTGCCAGCAGTGAAGCCCCACCAGCTGGGAGGGCGTCCGCTGAGCAGTTCTTC
J: TRBJ2-3; length: 14; D: NA; size: NA; V: TRBV6-1; CDR3: CASTRRTSTDTQYF; DNA: TGTGCCAGCACCCGGCGGACAAGCACAGATACGCAGTATTTT
J: TRBJ2-1; length: 15; D: NA; size: few; V: TRBV28; CDR3: CASRSRGSGYNEQFF; DNA: TGTGCCAGCAGATCTCGGGGATCGGGCTACAATGAGCAGTTCTTC
J: TRBJ2-2; length: 15; D: TRBD1; size: NA; V: TRBV7-2; CDR3: CASSFNRGRTGELFF; DNA: TGTGCCAGCAGCTTCAACAGGGGTCGTACCGGGGAGCTGTTTTTT
J: TRBJ2-5; length: 13; D: NA; size: NA; V: TRBV7-9; CDR3: CASSSPGGETQYF; DNA: TGTGCCAGCAGCTCCCCAGGAGGGGAGACCCAGTACTTC
J: TRBJ2-1; length: 15; D: NA; size: NA; V: TRBV4-3; CDR3: CASSQLTSTRNEQFF; DNA: TGCGCCAGCAGCCAACTTACTAGCACACGCAATGAGCAGTTCTTC
J: TRBJ2-2; length: 15; D: NA; size: NA; V: TRBV19; CDR3: CASYRQGGNTGELFF; DNA: TGTGCCAGTTATAGACAGGGAGGAAACACCGGGGAGCTGTTTTTT
J: TRBJ2-1; length: 13; D: NA; size: few; V: TRBV11-2; CDR3: CASSPGHDNEQFF; DNA: TGTGCCAGCAGCCCAGGACACGACAATGAGCAGTTCTTC
J: TRBJ1-1; length: 10; D: NA; size: few; V: TRBV29-1; CDR3: CSVGGSEAFF; DNA: TGCAGCGTTGGGGGCAGTGAAGCTTTCTTT
J: TRBJ2-6; length: 20; D: NA; size: NA; V: TRBV7-6; CDR3: CASSPLELQEGLTGANVLTF; DNA: TGTGCCAGCAGCCCCCTAGAGCTACAGGAGGGCCTGACTGGGGCCAACGTCCTGACTTTC
J: TRBJ2-5; length: 19; D: TRBD2; size: NA; V: TRBV9; CDR3: CASSVAGSGRGGYQETQYF; DNA: TGTGCCAGCAGCGTAGCGGGTAGCGGGAGGGGGGGGTACCAAGAGACCCAGTACTTC
J: TRBJ1-6; length: 15; D: TRBD1; size: few; V: TRBV2; CDR3: CASRDAQGDGSPLHF; DNA: TGTGCCAGCAGGGATGCACAGGGGGACGGGTCACCCCTCCACTTT
J: TRBJ2-7; length: 15; D: NA; size: few; V: TRBV28; CDR3: CASSFGGGGTYEQYF; DNA: TGTGCCAGCAGTTTCGGGGGAGGGGGGACCTACGAGCAGTACTTC
J: TRBJ2-6; length: 13; D: NA; size: NA; V: TRBV6-6; CDR3: CASKIAGANVLTF; DNA: TGTGCCAGCAAGATAGCTGGGGCCAACGTCCTGACTTTC